This TCR beta chain was identified during a study of blood T cell repertoires in COVID-19. Study-level information: The origin of the acute and convalescent COVID-19 samples was the United States, Italy and Spain. T cells, B-cell-depleted T cells, or PBMCs supplied cDNA or gDNA.

This CDR3 is built from 15 residues. Germline V CDR1 and CDR2: SEHNR, FQNEAQ (reference sequence). V lost 1 base and J lost 3, with 11 bases in between. The assay was immunoSEQ multiplex PCR, and TCRdb's table has in-frame clones only and misses some. The data show about 35,000 clones, about 90% seen once. The TCR was taken from a human donor in a cohort sampled during active COVID-19. J is TRBJ2-3 and V is TRBV7-9; a possible D gene is TRBD1 (6 bases). The source material was peripheral blood. The CDR3 sequence is CASSLVAGVTDTQYF. For the CDR3, the DNA is TGTGCCAGCAGCTTAGTGGCAGGGGTTACAGATACGCAGTATTTT.